The next 29 T cell receptor beta chains were all read from a single sample in a study of T cells in Graves' hyperthyroidism and ophthalmopathy. TCR beta CDR3 sequences were amplified from RNA transcripts. A set of HTBI primers served as the primers for a first-round RT-PCR of the TCR CDR3. TCRdb used MiXCR to reprocess the multiplex PCR reads, holding one entry per CDR3 protein. The sample records around 240,000 distinct CDR3 sequences, about 14% being singletons. Sequencing used blood. The receptors come from a woman aged 40 to 50 with Graves' hyperthyroidism that later progressed to Graves' ophthalmopathy.

At least ten counts were recorded for this clonotype. This chain links TRBV27 with TRBJ2-5; 7 bases are shared with TRBD1. V was clipped by 2 bases and J by 4 bases; unmatched bases: 4. Germline CDR1 MNHEY, CDR2 SMNVEV (reference sequence). The CDR3 length is 14 residues. CDR3 amino acids: CASSLQTGRETQYF. CDR3 sequence (DNA): TGTGCCAGCAGTTTACAGACAGGGAGAGAGACCCAGTACTTC.

This clonotype was detected only a few times. The CDR3 here is CASSIGVSVAEQYF. CDR3 sequence (DNA): TGTGCCAGTAGTATAGGGGTTTCGGTTGCGGAGCAGTACTTC. The chain uses TRBV19 and TRBJ2-7; D gene ambiguous. With 1 base removed from V and 7 bases from J, the gap between germline ends came to 14 bases. The CDR3 is 14 residues long. The germline V gene has CDR1 LNHDA and CDR2 SQIVND (reference sequence).

Ten or more counts support this clonotype. The rearrangement joins TRBV28 to TRBJ2-1; possibly TRBD2 for D (6 bases). The CDR3 runs 14 residues. V lost 1 base and J 3 bases, leaving 7 bases between the germline ends. Germline V gene lookup returns CDR1 MDHEN and CDR2 SYDVKM. This chain's CDR3 is CASSLLGGYNEQFF. In DNA, the CDR3 is TGTGCCAGCAGTTTATTGGGAGGCTACAATGAGCAGTTCTTC.

This clonotype was found a few times. V is TRBV19 and J is TRBJ2-7; tentatively, D is TRBD1 (6 bases). CDR1 and CDR2 from the germline V gene are LNHDA and SQIVND (reference sequence). This CDR3 is built from 14 residues. The V end was cut by 10 bases, the J end by 3 bases, with 19 bases between. CDR3 DNA sequence: TGTGCCACCCGACCGGGACACATAAGCTACGAGCAGTACTTC. This sequence encodes CATRPGHISYEQYF.

The chain carries TRBV20-1 and TRBJ2-3; 7 bases are a match to TRBD2. Germline V gives CDR1 DFQATT, CDR2 SNEGSKA (reference sequence). J was trimmed by 2 bases and V by 6 bases; bases with no gene match: 14. The CDR3 spans 16 residues. CDR3 sequence reads: CSAPPGLPTPTDTQYF. Here the CDR3 DNA reads TGCAGTGCCCCACCGGGACTACCGACTCCCACAGATACGCAGTATTTT.

This clonotype was counted many times. The rearrangement joins TRBV28 to TRBJ1-1; D gene unclear. The CDR3 runs to 14 residues. The V end was cut by 1 base, the J end by 1 base, with 7 bases between. Germline V gene data show CDR1 as MDHEN and CDR2 as SYDVKM. CDR3 in amino acids: CASSLYSPNTEAFF. In nucleotides, the CDR3 is TGTGCCAGCAGTTTATATTCCCCGAACACTGAAGCTTTCTTT.

Many counts were recorded for this clonotype. The chain is built from TRBV3-1 and TRBJ2-1; D is unclear. Trimming took off 1 base at V and 1 base at J, with 8 bases between the two ends. There are 15 residues in the CDR3. Germline CDR1 LGHDT, CDR2 YNNKEL (reference sequence). The CDR3 region is CASSQAGRSYNEQFF. In DNA form, the CDR3 reads TGTGCCAGCAGCCAAGCGGGCCGATCCTACAATGAGCAGTTCTTC.

This clonotype appeared a few times. The V and J genes are TRBV19 and TRBJ2-1, with TRBD1 identical over 9 bases. The V gene end was trimmed by 6 bases and the J gene end by 1 base; junction bases not matched to a gene: 1. CDR1 is LNHDA and CDR2 is SQIVND in the germline V gene (reference sequence). The CDR3 has 14 amino acids. This CDR3 reads CASRGTGSYNEQFF. The CDR3 DNA reads as TGTGCCAGTAGGGGGACAGGGTCCTACAATGAGCAGTTCTTC.

CDR3 protein: CASSQASVNSGANVLTF. In DNA, the CDR3 is TGCGCCAGCAGCCAAGCTAGTGTGAACTCTGGGGCCAACGTCCTGACTTTC. V is TRBV4-1 and J is TRBJ2-6; D is undetermined. Trimming pared 1 base from V and 0 bases from J, leaving 10 bases between. The germline CDR1 and CDR2 sequences are MGHRA and YSYEKL. The CDR3 runs 17 residues.

This clonotype was counted at least ten times. The chain links TRBV19 to TRBJ1-1, with a weak D call TRBD1 (6 bases). The CDR3 loop spans 16 amino acids. V was shortened by 7 bases and J by 1 base, with 19 bases between the two germline ends. The germline CDR1 and CDR2 sequences are LNHDA and SQIVND (reference sequence). In DNA, the CDR3 is TGTGCCAGTACGAGGGGGTTTAGGGGTAGGAACACTGAAGCTTTCTTT. Its protein is CASTRGFRGRNTEAFF.

The chain uses TRBV7-9 and TRBJ2-5; 12 bases align to TRBD1. Trimming removed 0 bases from V and 5 bases from J; junction bases left unmatched: 7. The CDR3 contains 17 residues. CDR1 and CDR2 from the germline V gene are SEHNR and FQNEAQ (reference sequence). This CDR3 is CASSLAYGTGGAETQYF. CDR3 in DNA: TGTGCCAGCAGCTTAGCGTACGGGACAGGGGGCGCGGAGACCCAGTACTTC.

Only a few counts were recorded for this clonotype. The chain carries TRBV27 and TRBJ2-7; 12 bases are a match to TRBD2. Germline V gene sequence: CDR1 MNHEY, CDR2 SMNVEV (reference sequence). V shed 2 bases and J 0 bases; nucleotides not matched to a gene: 5. This CDR3 region has 17 residues. The CDR3 protein is CASSLVGTSGYSYEQYF. In nucleotides, the CDR3 is TGTGCCAGCAGTTTAGTAGGGACTAGCGGGTACTCCTACGAGCAGTACTTC.

Many counts were recorded for this clonotype. V usage is TRBV30 and J usage is TRBJ2-7, with 8 nucleotides matching TRBD2. V lost 2 bases and J lost 6; bases outside the gene matches: 12. Germline-derived CDR1 and CDR2 are GTSNPN and SVGIG (reference sequence). The CDR3 is 15 amino acids. CDR3 region: CAWSSPGLGSGEQYF. In DNA form, the CDR3 reads TGTGCCTGGAGTTCCCCGGGACTAGGATCGGGCGAGCAGTACTTC.

Points on this clonotype: A read error may produce the germline difference seen at one junction end. The chain is built from TRBV4-2 and TRBJ2-7; possibly TRBD2 for D (6 bases). The J call may be faulty, since TRBJ2-1 better matches the DNA end. CDR3 length: 15 residues. Germline CDR1 and CDR2: LGHNA and YNFKEQ. CDR3 coding DNA: TGTGTCAGCAGCCAAGCGTGGGACTCAACCTACGAGCAGTTCTTC. Translation gives CVSSQAWDSTYEQFF.

This chain links TRBV9 with TRBJ2-7, with 10 bases fitting TRBD2. The germline gives CDR1 SGDLS, CDR2 YYNGEE. The length of the CDR3 is 16 residues. The V gene end was trimmed by 4 bases and the J gene end by 4 bases; junction bases not matched to a gene: 11. CDR3 protein: CASSPEGASGSYEQYF. The CDR3 nucleotides are TGTGCCAGCAGCCCCGAAGGGGCTAGCGGGAGTTACGAGCAGTACTTC.

This clonotype was seen a single time. Just one base apart from a much larger clone, this may be a read error. V is TRBV10-3 and J is TRBJ1-2, with 11 positions matching TRBD1. Germline assignment: CDR1 ENHRY and CDR2 SYGVKD. CDR3 length equals 14 residues. CDR3 sequence (DNA): TGTGCCATCAGTGACGGACAGGGGGCCTATAGCTACACCTTC. Its translation is CAISDGQGAYSYTF.

This clonotype was counted ten times or more. The genes are TRBV11-2 and TRBJ2-1; 10 bases fit TRBD1. Trimming at V came to 5 bases and at J to 6 bases, leaving 13 bases not matched to a gene. Per germline, CDR1 SGHAT and CDR2 FQNNGV. The CDR3 consists of 17 residues. Here the CDR3 reads CASSPSTGGFSVNEQFF. In DNA, the CDR3 is TGTGCCAGCAGCCCCTCGACAGGGGGCTTCTCGGTCAATGAGCAGTTCTTC.

This clonotype was observed many times. The chain has TRBV5-1 and TRBJ2-7, with TRBD1 as a possible D gene (5 bases). The CDR3 is 15 amino acids. Germline V gene data show CDR1 as SGHRS and CDR2 as YFSETQ. V was pared by 4 bases and J by 3 bases, with 17 bases between. CDR3 nucleotides: TGCGCCAGCAGCCCCTTAACAGGCATCGACTACGAGCAGTACTTC. This codes for CASSPLTGIDYEQYF. The full variable domain, its missing parts supplied by reference TRBV5-1 and TRBJ2-7, is KAGVTQTPRYLIKTRGQQVTLSCSPISGHRSVSWYQQTPGQGLQFLFEYFSETQRNKGNFPGRFSGRQFSNSRSEMNVSTLELGDSALYLCASSPLTGIDYEQYFGPGTRLTVT.

CDR3: CASTPDRPRGELFF. Here the CDR3 DNA reads TGCGCCAGCACCCCGGACAGGCCAAGGGGGGAGCTGTTTTTT. The V gene is TRBV10-2, the J gene TRBJ2-2, with 7 bases identical to TRBD1. CDR1 and CDR2 from the germline V gene are WSHSY and SAAADI. V shed 7 bases, J shed 8 bases, and the junction held 10 bases outside the gene matches. This CDR3 is built from 14 residues.

The chain carries TRBV5-1 and TRBJ1-6; D unresolved. Germline values: CDR1 SGHRS, CDR2 YFSETQ. The CDR3 contains 18 residues. Trimming took 4 bases from V and 0 from J, leaving 17 bases between them. The CDR3 coding sequence is TGCGCCAGCAGCCCCGGTTCGGTGAAGAGCTCCTATAATTCACCCCTCCACTTT. It encodes CASSPGSVKSSYNSPLHF. Combining the CDR3 with reference TRBV5-1 and TRBJ1-6 gives the whole variable domain KAGVTQTPRYLIKTRGQQVTLSCSPISGHRSVSWYQQTPGQGLQFLFEYFSETQRNKGNFPGRFSGRQFSNSRSEMNVSTLELGDSALYLCASSPGSVKSSYNSPLHFGNGTRLTVT.

This clonotype was detected many times. The rearrangement joins TRBV19 to TRBJ2-1; D is unclear. This CDR3 has 15 residues. Trimming pared 2 bases from V and 3 bases from J, leaving 11 bases between. Germline loops: CDR1 LNHDA, CDR2 SQIVND (reference sequence). CDR3 loop: CASSILSGSYNEQFF. The CDR3 coding sequence is TGTGCCAGTAGTATACTTTCCGGCAGCTACAATGAGCAGTTCTTC.

The chain links TRBV6-6 to TRBJ2-7; no clear D. There are 15 residues in the CDR3. Germline V CDR1 and CDR2: MNHNY, SVGAGI (reference sequence). Trimming pared 2 bases from V and 6 bases from J, leaving 17 bases between. CDR3 sequence (DNA): TGTGCCAGCAGTTACGAGCTCCCAATTTACGGCGAGCAGTACTTC. It translates to CASSYELPIYGEQYF.

This clonotype was picked up many times. The V call is TRBV11-1, the J call TRBJ2-7, with D perhaps TRBD1 (6 bases). This CDR3 has 15 residues. From germline, CDR1 is SGHAT and CDR2 FQDESV (reference sequence). Trimming took off 2 bases at V and 2 bases at J, with 13 bases between the two ends. CDR3 protein: CASSLNSNRAYEQYF. The CDR3 nucleotides are TGTGCCAGCAGCTTAAACTCTAACAGGGCCTACGAGCAGTACTTC. The full variable domain, in which reference TRBV11-1 and TRBJ2-7 provide the parts outside the CDR3, is EAEVAQSPRYKITEKSQAVAFWCDPISGHATLYWYRQILGQGPELLVQFQDESVVDDSQLPKDRFSAERLKGVDSTLKIQPAELGDSAMYLCASSLNSNRAYEQYFGPGTRLTVT.

This clonotype has ten or more counts. The rearrangement joins TRBV28 to TRBJ2-2, with 7 bases that match TRBD1. V trimming: 6 bases; J trimming: 4 bases; junction bases outside the gene matches: 5. This CDR3 contains 14 residues. The germline V gene has CDR1 MDHEN and CDR2 SYDVKM. Written as DNA, the CDR3 is TGTGCCAGCAGGAGGGACAGAGTCACCGGGGAGCTGTTTTTT. Translated, it gives CASRRDRVTGELFF.

This clonotype was counted many times. This chain's CDR3 is CASSSGLAPNTGELFF. CDR3 in DNA: TGTGCCAGCAGTTCGGGACTAGCCCCGAACACCGGGGAGCTGTTTTTT. The chain has TRBV6-1 and TRBJ2-2; TRBD2 aligns across 9 bases. Trimming cost V 5 bases and J 0 bases; bases outside gene matches: 4. The CDR3 runs 16 residues. In germline, CDR1 is MNHNS, CDR2 SASEGT.

There are many counts of this clonotype. The CDR3 region has the DNA TGTGCCAGCTCACCCGGCACAGATACGCAGTATTTT. This translates into CASSPGTDTQYF. V and J are TRBV18 and TRBJ2-3; D unclear. The length of the CDR3 is 12 residues. Germline V gene data show CDR1 as KGHSH and CDR2 as LQKENI. V was shortened by 3 bases and J by 1 base, with 2 bases between the two germline ends.

This clonotype appeared many times. The CDR3 spells CASSYPRTSGYNEQFF. The CDR3 DNA sequence: TGTGCCAGCAGTTATCCACGGACTAGCGGTTACAATGAGCAGTTCTTC. The chain uses TRBV5-8 and TRBJ2-1, with 10 nucleotides matching TRBD2. V was pared by 5 bases and J by 4 bases, with 9 bases of the junction left unmatched. The CDR3 length is 16 residues. Germline loops: CDR1 SGHTS, CDR2 YDEGEE.

This clonotype was observed at least ten times. The V call is TRBV5-1, the J call TRBJ2-3; D might be TRBD2 (6 bases). Germline V gene data show CDR1 as SGHRS and CDR2 as YFSETQ. V lost 7 bases, J lost 2 bases, and 14 bases lay in between. The CDR3 has 14 amino acids. CDR3: CASSSAGFTDTQYF. The CDR3 DNA follows: TGCGCCAGCTCCTCAGCGGGTTTCACAGATACGCAGTATTTT.

This clonotype was detected many times. J is TRBJ2-5 and V is TRBV27; maybe TRBD1 (5 bases). The CDR3 loop spans 14 amino acids. Trimming shortened V by 5 bases and J by 3 bases, and 13 bases separated the two germline ends. Germline V gene data show CDR1 as MNHEY and CDR2 as SMNVEV (reference sequence). Here the CDR3 DNA reads TGTGCCAGCAGTGGACGGTGGGGCAAAGAGACCCAGTACTTC. The encoded protein is CASSGRWGKETQYF.